This TCR beta chain stems from a study of cytomegalovirus exposure and HLA in healthy donors. The V and J ends lost 1 base and 0 bases respectively, with 13 bases between them. Germline V lookup: CDR1 SGHVS, CDR2 FQNEAQ. The CDR3 contains 16 residues. Overall study findings and caveats: The authors confirmed in vitro that a few CMV-associated chains were specific for CMV antigens. The listing of 160 or so TCR beta chains classed them as cytomegalovirus-associated. Most TCR sequences were seen very rarely across donors, but some public TCRs occurred in many.

As regards this clone: The antigen remains unidentified.

Generated by immunoSEQ multiplex PCR, the TCRdb table keeps only in-frame clones and is missing some. The data contain approximately 140,000 clones, approximately 84% of them singletons. This clonotype was sampled from a woman in her twenties or thirties in good health and CMV-seronegative. The specimen was PBMCs. The chain carries TRBV7-8 and TRBJ2-7, with D maybe TRBD1 (6 bases). The CDR3: CASSLGPQGLSYEQYF. DNA for the CDR3: TGTGCCAGCAGCTTAGGCCCACAGGGCCTCTCCTACGAGCAGTACTTC.